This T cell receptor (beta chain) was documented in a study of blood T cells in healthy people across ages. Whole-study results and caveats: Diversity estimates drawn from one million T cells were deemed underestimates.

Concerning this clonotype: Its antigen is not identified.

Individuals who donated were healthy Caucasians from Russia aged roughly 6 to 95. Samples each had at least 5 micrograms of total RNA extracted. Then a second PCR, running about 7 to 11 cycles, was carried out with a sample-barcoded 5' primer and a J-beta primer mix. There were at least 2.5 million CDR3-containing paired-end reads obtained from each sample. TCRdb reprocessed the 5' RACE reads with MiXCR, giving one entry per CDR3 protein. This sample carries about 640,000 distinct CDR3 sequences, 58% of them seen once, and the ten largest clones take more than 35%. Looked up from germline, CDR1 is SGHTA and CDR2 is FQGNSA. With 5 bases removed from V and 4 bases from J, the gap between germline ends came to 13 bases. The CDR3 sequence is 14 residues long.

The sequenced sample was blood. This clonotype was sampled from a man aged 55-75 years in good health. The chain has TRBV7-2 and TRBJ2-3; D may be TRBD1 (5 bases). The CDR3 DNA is TGTGCCAGCAGCCCCCGCCTAGGGGCAGATACGCAGTATTTT. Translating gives CASSPRLGADTQYF.